One T cell receptor beta chain is described in this entry. The antigen is undetermined. This sample stems from a study of T cell responses to AZD1222 COVID-19 vaccine. The CDR3 totals 15 residues. Germline CDR1 reads KGHSH; CDR2 reads LQKENI. V lost 2 bases, J lost 6 bases, and 14 bases lay in between. The protocol was immunoSEQ multiplex PCR, while the TCRdb copy is restricted to in-frame clones and leaves out a portion. The sample gives approximately 130,000 clones, 90% of which show up once; 4.2% is in the top ten. General observations from the study: Researchers report vaccine-associated CD4 TCRs spanning spike, with dominance at 160-218 and 743-854. A mostly white British donor set with more females was recruited, and clonal diversity was possibly underestimated. Following two doses of AZD1222, Spike-specific TCR breadth and depth rose. After the peak T cell response, and only then, were repertoires sampled.

The rearrangement joins TRBV18 to TRBJ1-5; D ambiguous. The TCR originated in an adult who received the MenACWY meningococcal vaccine as a control. This specimen was peripheral blood, taken 28 days after the second dose of the MenACWY control vaccine. The chain's CDR3 is CASSPGLGKGQPQHF. The CDR3 DNA reads TGTGCCAGCTCACCAGGACTCGGGAAGGGTCAGCCCCAGCATTTT.